This T cell receptor (beta chain) was sequenced in a study of beta chain features in type 1 diabetes. The overall study: Patient and healthy donor groups were alike in age, gender and cell yields. Study results and caveats: Type 1 diabetes patients showed fewer insertions and more deletions at VDJ junctions. Whether HLA type affects TCRB rearrangement stayed undetermined in the present work.

In all sorted populations, purity surpassed 98%. CDR3 length: 16 residues. V was clipped by 5 bases and J by 0 bases; unmatched bases: 5. From germline, CDR1 is SGHTA and CDR2 FQGNSA. This clone was counted between two and nine times. Its target is not known. Every bit of the isolated RNA underwent reverse transcription, so sequencing read expressed TCRB transcripts. Repertoires were generated with immunoSEQ multiplex PCR, while TCRdb's copy carries only in-frame clones and drops some. The table includes 130,000 to 150,000 clones, 40% to 60% detected once. The clonotype comes from a man between 18 and 29 years old in good health. Source material: Tregs from blood. The chain links TRBV7-2 to TRBJ2-3; TRBD2 matches 10 bases. The CDR3 protein is CASSPGTSVSTDTQYF. The DNA of the CDR3 is TGTGCCAGCAGCCCGGGGACTAGCGTCAGCACAGATACGCAGTATTTT.